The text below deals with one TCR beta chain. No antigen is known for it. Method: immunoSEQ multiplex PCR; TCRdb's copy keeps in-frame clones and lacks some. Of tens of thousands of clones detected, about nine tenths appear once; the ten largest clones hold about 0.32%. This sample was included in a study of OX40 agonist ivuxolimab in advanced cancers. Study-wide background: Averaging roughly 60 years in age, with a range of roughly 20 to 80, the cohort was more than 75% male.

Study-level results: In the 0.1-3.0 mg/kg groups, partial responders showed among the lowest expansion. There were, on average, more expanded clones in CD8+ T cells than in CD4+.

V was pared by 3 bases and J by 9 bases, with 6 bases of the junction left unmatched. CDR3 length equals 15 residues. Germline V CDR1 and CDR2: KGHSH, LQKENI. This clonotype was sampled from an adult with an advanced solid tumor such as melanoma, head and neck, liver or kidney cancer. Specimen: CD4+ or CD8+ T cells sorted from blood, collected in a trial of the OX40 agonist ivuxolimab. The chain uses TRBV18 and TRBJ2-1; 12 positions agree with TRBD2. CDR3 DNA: TGTGCCAGCTCACCTTCTAGCGGGAGGGGAAGTGAGCAGTTCTTC. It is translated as CASSPSSGRGSEQFF.